What follows is one T cell receptor beta chain and its context. Its antigen remains undetermined. There are no base qualities to consult, and no much larger clone falls within one base. This sample is part of a study of cytomegalovirus exposure and HLA in healthy donors (dated by TCRdb to the late 2010s). At the level of the whole study: An earlier analysis of several hundred of the donors reported 250 to 350 Gb of sequence data and 100 million to 140 million unique TCR beta sequences from around 200 million T cells. To predict cytomegalovirus infection status, the study combined high-throughput TCR immunosequencing, statistical association of individual TCRs with disease status, and machine learning. Rather than drawing on any new phenotypic data, the later analysis identified candidate immune exposures from TCR beta sequences and the way those sequences occurred across donors. Donor age, sex, ethnicity and CMV serostatus were compiled together with the repertoire data. A later analysis re-examined previously published TCR beta repertoires from 600 to 700 donors and added high-resolution HLA genotyping to investigate patterns of TCR occurrence. Across 300 to 500 genotyped donors of the cohort, an average of roughly 250,000 unique TCR beta nucleotide sequences per donor were sequenced, and approximately 17% of those sequences were non-productive. Along with the approximately 700-subject first cohort, a separate validation cohort of approximately 110 different subjects was used. To decide whether each TCR beta V gene segment behaved as functional or pseudogenic, an earlier analysis of approximately 620 of the donors relied on high-throughput TCR beta sequencing. Of the 350 to 450 genotyped donors, 65% to 90% fell in the genetic ancestry cluster associated with self-reported Caucasian donors. The study aimed to test whether cataloging public T cell receptors could reveal signatures of past pathogen exposure. The study used immunosequencing to profile the T cell repertoires of around 600 subjects and linked those repertoires to cytomegalovirus serostatus. HLA typing included class I and class II loci at four-digit resolution. An early release that covered 500 to 800 HLA-typed donors contained approximately 300 gigabases of sequencing data and around 85 million unique TCR sequences. Roughly 5 DR-DQ haplotypes were treated as single units for association and clustering because of strong linkage in the cohort. All discovery cohort repertoires had been generated using a single sequencing platform. Typing coverage varied by locus: about 620-630 donors for A, B, C, DRB1 and DQB1; roughly 520 for DQA1; approximately 570 for DPA1; more than 450 for DPB1. In a later genetic analysis, genome-wide SNP genotypes for about three fifths of the 666 donors were used, and that subset was treated as a discovery cohort. Findings and caveats that apply to the study as a whole: According to the authors, the approach could potentially be generalized to other disease states and immunological phenotypes. A cluster of highly shared sequence variants was judged likely to represent a technical artifact of the sequencing pipeline. In a later analysis, HLA-associated TCR beta chains showed more clonal expansion and lower generation probabilities than non-associated chains that were equally common. The earlier analysis of approximately 560 of the donors excluded approximately 15 rarely observed V segments, including chromosome 9 orphons, because counts were too low. Cytomegalovirus status was reported to be diagnosed by the classifier with high specificity and sensitivity in both the original and validation cohorts. Most TCR sequences were seen in very few donors, while some public TCRs were found in many individuals. The presence/absence analyses assumed that sequencing depth was roughly uniform across donors, and that assumption may not be true. A further reported finding was that TCR beta sequences accurately predicted the HLA-A and HLA-B alleles for most subjects in the first cohort. Assigning TCR associations to individual alleles was difficult when HLA alleles, especially DR and DQ, strongly co-occurred. Correlated functional status among segregating V segments might reflect linkage disequilibrium, but an unknown experimental factor could not be ruled out. In a later analysis, most CMV-associated TCR beta chains were found to appear HLA-restricted, with HLA associations seemingly driven largely by CMV exposure. An earlier analysis of approximately 600 of the donors showed that most TCR beta V segments appeared in productive rearrangements either about 87% or about 30% of the time, which broadly matched IMGT annotations. HLA typing was unavailable for some donors at each locus, so association tests used only the typed subset. Immune exposure information for the cohort was limited to CMV serostatus. A later analysis associated 17,000 or so TCR beta sequences with specific HLA alleles at a false discovery rate of 0.05. This cohort had only TCR beta chains sequenced, and the lack of alpha or paired-chain data limited which features could be detected. A later genetic analysis reported fewer N-insertions in productive TCRs among donors in an Asian-associated ancestry cluster than the approximately 700-donor mean. The study listed approximately 150 TCR beta chains as associated with cytomegalovirus. A later genetic analysis associated a missense DCLRE1C variant with V-gene and J-gene trimming of TCR beta chains, and an independent cohort replicated the association. According to a later analysis, parvovirus B19, influenza, CMV and Epstein-Barr virus appeared linked to several top co-occurrence clusters. In a later analysis, the rate of TCR association differed among HLA loci, with DRB1 alleles having the most associated TCRs and HLA-C alleles having the fewest. In vitro tests confirmed that a few of the cytomegalovirus-associated TCR beta chains recognize cytomegalovirus antigens. Some IMGT-functional V segments, including TRBV6-2 and TRBV6-3, could not be told apart with the 87-base-pair reads, so those segments were excluded.

The library was built by means of the immunoSEQ multiplex PCR assay. For the multiplex PCR, a mixture combining 60 forward primers for TCR Vbeta segments and 13 reverse primers for TCR Jbeta segments was used. A multiplex PCR assay on genomic DNA amplified the CDR3 region of rearranged TCR beta genes. The amplified TCR beta libraries were sequenced on the Illumina HiSeq System as 87-base-pair reads. The paper's data handling went like this. In a later analysis, tens of millions of unique TCR beta chains were counted across the 500 to 850 repertoires, and approximately 9.9 million of these chains were shared by at least two donors. Raw reads were error-corrected and collapsed into unique sequences with a nearest-neighbor algorithm that merged closely related sequences to remove PCR and sequencing errors. CDR3 sequences were aligned to IMGT reference sequences to assign V, D and J gene segments. Each retained sequence needed at least a six-nucleotide match to both a V gene segment and a J gene segment. A rearrangement counted as productive if the CDR3 had no stop codons and remained in frame with V and J, and every other rearrangement counted as non-productive. Following IMGT convention, CDR3 was defined as the stretch from the second conserved V-encoded cysteine up to the conserved J-encoded phenylalanine. In an earlier analysis of roughly 610 of the donors, sequences lacking an unambiguous match to a single V gene segment were excluded. An earlier analysis of several hundred of the donors called V segments functional above 56.7% productive rearrangements and segregating when the between-donor standard deviation exceeded 5%. A statistical classification framework was developed to diagnose cytomegalovirus status using the catalog of TCR beta chain sequences. In a later analysis, TCR nucleotide sequences were compared against IMGT/GENE-DB human TR gene sequences so that V and J genes could be assigned. Using the TCRdist pipeline, a later analysis assigned CDR3 sequences along with most-parsimonious VDJ recombination scenarios. In a later analysis, each TCR beta chain was defined by its CDR3 amino acid sequence together with its V-gene family, and reads lacking a unique V-gene family were excluded. A later analysis removed 450 to 600 highly shared, low-generation-probability nucleotide sequences to deal with suspected cross-contamination and a sequencing artifact. In a later analysis, a clonal expansion index for each public chain was calculated from normalized within-repertoire ranks of inferred template counts. In a later analysis, generation probabilities were computed using a VDJ recombination model fitted to out-of-frame rearrangements, and the results were checked against IGoR. In a later analysis, hypergeometric tests were used to score TCR-TCR, TCR-HLA and TCR-CMV co-occurrence, with a repertoire-size bias correction applied to TCR pairs. False discovery rates were estimated in a later analysis by permuting HLA or CMV assignments 20 times. In a later analysis, co-occurring TCRs were grouped using DBSCAN, and TCRdist sequence similarity was added for clustering within HLA-allele-positive subsets. For co-occurrence clustering, repertoires with fewer than 30,000 or more than 120,000 public chains were excluded, along with roughly 5 repertoires with anomalous nucleotide sharing. TCRdb obtained this table from immuneACCESS and retained in-frame rearrangements with V and J assigned. These tables miss some clones; where compared with another copy, unresolved V genes account for less than half of the shortfall, and the remainder is unexplained. That table is the source of V, J and clone size, and D and trimming were worked out from the DNA. A total of roughly 130,000 clones appear in this sample, about 84% of them only once. The ten largest clones take up 0.95% to 1.5% of the sample.

Counted from cysteine to phenylalanine, this CDR3 has 13 amino acids. CDR3 DNA only is kept here, 39 bases in frame from base 1. Ends trimmed: V by 3 bases, J by 9 bases; bases unmatched to a gene: 8. CDR1 and CDR2 (GTSNPN, SVGIG) derive from the germline V gene (reference sequence). The cohort consisted of more than 650 healthy bone marrow donors. At the time of sampling, all cohort members were nominally healthy, though unrecorded immune exposures were likely present. The donor tested CMV seronegative, placing the donor among the 350 or so seronegative members of the cohort. Every donor gave a peripheral blood sample, and the peripheral blood mononuclear cells from that sample were used for TCR beta sequencing. Genomic DNA extraction from the blood cell samples was performed with the Qiagen DNeasy Blood Extraction Kit.

This sequence was found in a boy aged 5-17 years in good health and CMV-seronegative. The sequenced sample consisted of PBMCs. The sequence is built from TRBV30 and TRBJ2-1, with 7 middle bases fitting TRBD1. Here the CDR3 is given as CAWSPTGNGEQFF. The base sequence is TGTGCCTGGAGCCCGACAGGGAATGGTGAGCAGTTCTTC.